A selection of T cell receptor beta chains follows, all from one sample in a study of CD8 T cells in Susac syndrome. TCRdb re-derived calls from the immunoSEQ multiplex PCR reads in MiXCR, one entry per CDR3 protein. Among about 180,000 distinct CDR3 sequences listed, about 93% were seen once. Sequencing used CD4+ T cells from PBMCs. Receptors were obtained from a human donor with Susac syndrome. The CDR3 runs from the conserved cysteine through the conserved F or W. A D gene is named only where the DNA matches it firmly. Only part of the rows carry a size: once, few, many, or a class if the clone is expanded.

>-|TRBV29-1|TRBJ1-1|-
TGCAGCGCCACGCCGCTTGGGGGTAGTGAAGCTTTCTTT
CSATPLGGSEAFF
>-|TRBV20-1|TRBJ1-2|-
TGCAGTGCTAGGGGATACGGGGGGCGAGTTAATGGCTACACCTTC
CSARGYGGRVNGYTF
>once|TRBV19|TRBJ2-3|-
TGTGCCAGTAGTGGGGGGGACAGTAGACACACAGATACGCAGTATTTT
CASSGGDSRHTDTQYF
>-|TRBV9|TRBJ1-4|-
TGTGCCAGCAGCGTAGGCACAGGAGCTGAAAAACTGTTTTTT
CASSVGTGAEKLFF
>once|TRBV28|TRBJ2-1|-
TGTGCCAGCAAAAGCGGGTCAGCATACAATGAGCAGTTCTTC
CASKSGSAYNEQFF
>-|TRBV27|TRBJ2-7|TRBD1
TGTGCCAGCAGTGAGCGGGACAGGGGGGATTTCTACGAGCAGTACTTC
CASSERDRGDFYEQYF
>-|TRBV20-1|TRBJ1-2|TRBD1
TGCAGTGCTAGCCCATCGGGGGACAGGGGCCGTCGGTCGGGCTACACCTTC
CSASPSGDRGRRSGYTF
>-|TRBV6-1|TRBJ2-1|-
TGTGCCAGCAGAAAAGGACAGCTTACCTCATCCTACAATGAGCAGTTCTTC
CASRKGQLTSSYNEQFF
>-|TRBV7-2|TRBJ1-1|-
TGTGCCAGCAGCTTCCGGGTCTCCACTGAAGCTTTCTTT
CASSFRVSTEAFF
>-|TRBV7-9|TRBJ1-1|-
TGTGCCAGCAGCTGGGGCAGGGATGGAAACACTGAAGCTTTCTTT
CASSWGRDGNTEAFF
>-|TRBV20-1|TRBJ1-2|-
TGCAGTGCTATCGCTCCGGGCAGGGAAGACTATGGCTACACCTTC
CSAIAPGREDYGYTF
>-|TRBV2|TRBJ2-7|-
TGTGCCAGCAGGGCCACCGGAGCGGGCCAGCAGTACTTC
CASRATGAGQQYF